One sample yielded the 25 T cell receptor beta chains listed below, sequenced in a study of graft-versus-host responses after intestinal transplantation. Sequenced by immunoSEQ multiplex PCR; TCRdb stores in-frame clones only, minus some. The sample lists 7,000 to 10,000 clones; roughly 29% were seen once. The specimen was alloreactive CD4+ T cells from a mixed lymphocyte reaction culture, collected before intestinal transplant. Subset of the sample: CFSE-low proliferating T cells sorted from approximately 6-day pre-transplant mixed lymphocyte reaction (GvH or HvG direction). The receptors shown here come from a human patient who received an intestinal transplant.

The chain links TRBV15 to TRBJ2-7; possible D gene TRBD2, 7 bases. Germline V gene sequence: CDR1 LNHNV, CDR2 YYDKDF (reference sequence). V gave up 0 bases and J gave up 4 bases, with 10 bases separating them. CDR3 size: 14 residues. For the CDR3, the DNA is TGTGCCACCAGCAGAGACGGGGGGCTTTACGAGCAGTACTTC. Its protein is CATSRDGGLYEQYF.

This clone was recorded a few times. The rearrangement links TRBV6-1 to TRBJ2-3, with 7 bases that match TRBD2. The V gene end was trimmed by 5 bases and the J gene end by 5 bases; junction bases not matched to a gene: 1. This CDR3 comprises 12 residues. Germline lookup yields CDR1 MNHNS and CDR2 SASEGT. The CDR3 DNA reads as TGTGCCAGCAGTTCTAGCGGAGATACGCAGTATTTT. It yields the protein CASSSSGDTQYF.

This clone is categorized as medium-sized (0.01 to 0.1%). This rearrangement joins TRBV28 to TRBJ1-5, with TRBD1 identical over 8 bases. The length of the CDR3 is 14 residues. From germline, CDR1 is MDHEN and CDR2 SYDVKM. J was trimmed by 6 bases and V by 6 bases; bases with no gene match: 7. CDR3 amino acids: CASRPTGDGQPQHF. As DNA, the CDR3 is TGTGCCAGCAGGCCGACAGGGGATGGTCAGCCCCAGCATTTT.

This clone appeared a few times. The V call is TRBV5-8, the J call TRBJ2-5; 8 bases align to TRBD2. V was clipped by 4 bases and J by 2 bases; unmatched bases: 10. The CDR3 has 16 amino acids. Germline V gives CDR1 SGHTS, CDR2 YDEGEE. The CDR3 is CASSGTLAVRQETQYF. The CDR3, as DNA: TGTGCCAGCAGCGGGACACTAGCGGTCAGACAAGAGACCCAGTACTTC.

V usage is TRBV2 and J usage is TRBJ2-2; maybe TRBD2 (6 bases). Trimming removed 3 bases at V and 5 bases at J, with 7 bases between. This CDR3 is built from 13 residues. In germline, CDR1 is SNHLY, CDR2 FYNNEI. The CDR3 DNA follows: TGTGCCAGCAGTGAGGCGGGAACCGGGGAGCTGTTTTTT. Amino acids: CASSEAGTGELFF.

V is TRBV23-1 and J is TRBJ2-7; 10 nucleotides agree with TRBD1. TRBV23-1 is noted as an ORF with a role that remains uncertain. V was clipped by 3 bases and J by 3 bases; unmatched bases: 17. The CDR3 loop spans 19 amino acids. In DNA, the CDR3 is TGCGCCAGCAGTCACCCCGGGACAGGGGTTGGTCTGGGTTTCTACGAGCAGTACTTC. Translating gives CASSHPGTGVGLGFYEQYF.

The chain links TRBV5-1 to TRBJ2-7; D is unclear. The CDR3 has 14 amino acids. Germline values: CDR1 SGHRS, CDR2 YFSETQ. Trimming left V 0 bases short and J 1 base short, with 8 bases between. CDR3: CASSLGPPSYEQYF. The CDR3 DNA sequence: TGCGCCAGCAGCTTGGGTCCCCCATCCTACGAGCAGTACTTC.

The rearrangement joins TRBV15 to TRBJ1-6, with TRBD1 matching 7 bases. V was clipped by 4 bases and J by 6 bases; unmatched bases: 6. The CDR3 runs 15 residues. Per germline, CDR1 LNHNV and CDR2 YYDKDF (reference sequence). CDR3 amino acids: CATSIRQGVNSPLHF. CDR3 DNA sequence: TGTGCCACCAGCATTAGACAGGGAGTTAATTCACCCCTCCACTTT.

There are a few counts of this clone. This sequence joins TRBV5-1 and TRBJ2-3; no clear D. The CDR3 has 12 residues. Per germline, CDR1 SGHRS and CDR2 YFSETQ. V shed 4 bases and J shed 3 bases, with 6 bases lying between them. This CDR3 is CASSPQTDTQYF. CDR3 DNA sequence: TGCGCCAGCAGCCCGCAGACAGATACGCAGTATTTT.

In this sample, this clone is medium-sized (0.01 to 0.1%). The V and J genes are TRBV5-6 and TRBJ1-3, with 7 bases that match TRBD1. V gave up 4 bases and J gave up 3 bases; unmatched junction bases: 7. Looked up from germline, CDR1 is SGHDT and CDR2 is YYEEEE. This CDR3 is 15 amino acids long. CDR3 nucleotide sequence: TGTGCCAGCAGCGTACCGGGACAGAGTGGAAACACCATATATTTT. Its protein product is CASSVPGQSGNTIYF.

The chain carries TRBV6-1 and TRBJ2-3; 9 bases match TRBD2. CDR3 length: 14 residues. The J segment lost 4 bases and the V segment lost 6 bases, leaving 5 bases of the junction unmatched. Germline V gene sequence: CDR1 MNHNS, CDR2 SASEGT. Here the CDR3 DNA reads TGTGCCAGCAGAAGGGGGACTAGCCCAGATACGCAGTATTTT. Translated, it gives CASRRGTSPDTQYF.

The V call is TRBV30, the J call TRBJ1-2, with 8 positions matching TRBD1. Unmatched junction bases numbered 5, after V lost 3 bases and J lost 5 bases. Germline lookup yields CDR1 GTSNPN and CDR2 SVGIG (reference sequence). The CDR3 sequence is 13 residues long. Here the CDR3 DNA reads TGTGCCTGGAGAACAGGGGGTGGATATGGCTACACCTTC. It encodes CAWRTGGGYGYTF.

By share, this clone counts as medium-sized. This chain links TRBV6-1 with TRBJ2-7; D remains ambiguous. The CDR3 sequence is 13 residues long. Germline V gives CDR1 MNHNS, CDR2 SASEGT. The germline V and J ends were trimmed by 6 bases and 2 bases, with 11 bases remaining between them. CDR3 amino acids: CASRALGAYEQYF. DNA of the CDR3: TGTGCCAGCAGGGCTCTAGGCGCCTACGAGCAGTACTTC.

The chain couples TRBV6-6 to TRBJ2-3; D is ambiguous. CDR1 is MNHNY, CDR2 SVGAGI, per germline (reference sequence). Trimming shortened V by 2 bases and J by 6 bases, and 9 bases separated the two germline ends. The CDR3 covers 13 residues. The CDR3 reads CASSYRFWDTQYF. In nucleotides, the CDR3 is TGTGCCAGCAGTTACCGGTTTTGGGATACGCAGTATTTT.

This clone was seen a handful of times. The genes are TRBV11-3 and TRBJ1-1; unclear D gene. Trimming took off 3 bases at V and 0 bases at J, with 5 bases between the two ends. Germline lookup yields CDR1 SGHNT and CDR2 YENEEA. CDR3 length: 13 amino acids. The CDR3, as DNA: TGTGCCAGCAGCTTCCGGTTGAACACTGAAGCTTTCTTT. This codes for CASSFRLNTEAFF.

The count of this clone is one. V usage is TRBV5-1 and J usage is TRBJ2-5; D remains ambiguous. This CDR3 is built from 13 residues. V was trimmed by 0 bases and J by 11 bases, leaving 14 bases between them. In germline, CDR1 is SGHRS, CDR2 YFSETQ. This chain's CDR3 is CASSLGAPNKQYF. Here the CDR3 DNA reads TGCGCCAGCAGCTTGGGGGCCCCGAATAAGCAGTACTTC.

The rearrangement links TRBV7-9 to TRBJ2-4, with 7 bases lining up with TRBD2. There are 16 residues in the CDR3. The germline CDR1 and CDR2 sequences are SEHNR and FQNEAQ (reference sequence). V lost 5 bases to trimming and J lost 8 bases; unmatched junction nucleotides: 15. CDR3 sequence: CASSPRDYSGDDIQYF. The CDR3 nucleotides are TGTGCCAGCAGCCCACGGGACTACTCTGGTGATGACATTCAGTACTTC.

In this sample, this clone is medium-sized (0.01 to 0.1%). The chain carries TRBV28 and TRBJ1-2; D is possibly TRBD1 (5 bases). The germline V gene encodes CDR1 MDHEN and CDR2 SYDVKM. The CDR3 covers 14 residues. Trimming took off 6 bases at V and 2 bases at J, with 13 bases between the two ends. The CDR3 here is CASSRFDRNYGYTF. CDR3 coding DNA: TGTGCCAGCAGCCGATTCGACAGAAACTATGGCTACACCTTC.

The rearrangement joins TRBV6-6 to TRBJ2-7; TRBD2 aligns across 8 bases. V shed 6 bases and J 2 bases; nucleotides not matched to a gene: 9. This CDR3 region has 15 residues. Germline values: CDR1 MNHNY, CDR2 SVGAGI (reference sequence). This CDR3 reads CASSRGGTATYEQYF. DNA for the CDR3: TGTGCCAGCAGCCGGGGGGGGACGGCCACCTACGAGCAGTACTTC.

By share, this clone counts as large. The chain joins TRBV6-6 to TRBJ2-7; TRBD1 might be the D (6 bases). Germline CDR1 reads MNHNY; CDR2 reads SVGAGI (reference sequence). The CDR3 has 15 amino acids. Trimming left V 2 bases short and J 6 bases short, with 17 bases between. This chain's CDR3 is CASSYPIQGGGEQYF. DNA for the CDR3: TGTGCCAGCAGTTACCCGATACAGGGTGGGGGCGAGCAGTACTTC.

The chain joins TRBV7-2 to TRBJ2-7; 8 positions agree with TRBD2. V shed 1 base and J 3 bases; nucleotides not matched to a gene: 5. Germline-derived CDR1 and CDR2 are SGHTA and FQGNSA. This CDR3 is built from 15 residues. Here the CDR3 reads CASSLGAGVLYEQYF. CDR3 coding DNA: TGTGCCAGCAGCTTAGGAGCGGGAGTACTCTACGAGCAGTACTTC. The full variable domain, with the rest looked up from reference TRBV7-2 and TRBJ2-7, is GAGVSQSPSNKVTEKGKDVELRCDPISGHTALYWYRQSLGQGLEFLIYFQGNSAPDKSGLPSDRFSAERTGGSVSTLTIQRTQQEDSAVYLCASSLGAGVLYEQYFGPGTRLTVT.

The chain recombines TRBV5-1 with TRBJ2-1, with a possible D match to TRBD2 (6 bases). The CDR3 runs 15 residues. CDR1 and CDR2 from the germline V gene are SGHRS and YFSETQ. Between the trimmed V and J ends, which lost 4 bases and 1 base, there was a span of 12 bases. In DNA, the CDR3 is TGCGCCAGCAGCCGTGACGGGAGTTCCTACAATGAGCAGTTCTTC. Amino acids: CASSRDGSSYNEQFF.

This sequence joins TRBV11-2 and TRBJ2-2, with D tentatively TRBD2 (5 bases). Trimming cost V 6 bases and J 3 bases, with 23 bases left between them. CDR3 length: 18 residues. Germline V gene data show CDR1 as SGHAT and CDR2 as FQNNGV. CDR3 loop: CASSEVSLGGVDTGELFF. The CDR3 DNA reads TGTGCCAGCAGTGAGGTGTCATTAGGAGGCGTCGACACCGGGGAGCTGTTTTTT.

Only a few counts were recorded for this clone. The chain uses TRBV28 and TRBJ2-6, with D possibly matching TRBD1 (6 bases). The ends were cut back, 5 bases at V and 0 bases at J, with 14 bases in the middle. CDR3 length: 17 residues. Per germline, CDR1 MDHEN and CDR2 SYDVKM. CDR3 region: CASSPPDSLSGANVLTF. For the CDR3, the DNA is TGTGCCAGCAGTCCGCCGGACAGTCTCTCTGGGGCCAACGTCCTGACTTTC.

V gene TRBV7-9 combines with J gene TRBJ2-5, with 7 nucleotides matching TRBD2. The CDR3 sequence is 13 residues long. Germline V gene sequence: CDR1 SEHNR, CDR2 FQNEAQ (reference sequence). V was pared by 4 bases and J by 4 bases, with 3 bases of the junction left unmatched. CDR3: CASSSRLAETQYF. The CDR3, as DNA: TGTGCCAGCAGCTCCCGACTAGCAGAGACCCAGTACTTC.